This TCR beta chain comes out of a study of OX40 agonist ivuxolimab in advanced cancers. At the level of the study: Three patients showed partial responses: one hepatocellular carcinoma and two cutaneous melanoma cases. Study-wide results and caveats: Low normalized clonal expansion also occurred in some nonresponding patients.

TCRdb's copy holds only in-frame clones and misses some; the assay was immunoSEQ multiplex PCR. The sample holds tens of thousands of clones; approximately 87% are singletons and the top ten take around 6.9%. Regarding this clone: The antigen is unknown.

The clonotype was recovered from an adult with an advanced solid tumor such as melanoma, head and neck, liver or kidney cancer. The sequencing used CD4+ or CD8+ T cells sorted from blood, collected in a trial of the OX40 agonist ivuxolimab.

The DNA of the CDR3 is TGTGCCAGCAGTTTTGTCTCCTATAATTCACCCCTCCACTTT. This codes for CASSFVSYNSPLHF. The chain employs TRBV27 and TRBJ1-6; D gene ambiguous. In germline, CDR1 is MNHEY, CDR2 SMNVEV (reference sequence). V dropped 3 bases and J dropped 0 bases, with 3 bases sitting between them. This CDR3 region has 14 residues.